A single sample gave rise to the 27 T cell receptor beta chains below, sequenced in a study of shared clonotypes between healthy human individuals. Profiling relied on immunoSEQ multiplex PCR, and the TCRdb table lists in-frame clones only, not all of them. This sample has roughly 500,000 clones, with about 96% found just once. Sequenced sample: naive CD4+ T cells sorted from blood. Stated subset: CD45RA+ positively selected. Receptor source: a woman in her twenties or thirties in good health.

CDR3 sequence reads: CASSLGRDRGLEQYF. The CDR3 bases are TGTGCCAGCAGCTTGGGAAGGGACAGGGGGCTCGAGCAGTACTTC. The gene calls are TRBV5-4 and TRBJ2-7; 12 positions agree with TRBD1. V was pared by 0 bases and J by 6 bases, with 4 bases of the junction left unmatched. This CDR3 is built from 15 residues. CDR1 SGHNT and CDR2 YYREEE come from the germline V gene (reference sequence).

The J gene is TRBJ2-1, the V gene TRBV27; maybe TRBD1 (6 bases). Germline V gene sequence: CDR1 MNHEY, CDR2 SMNVEV (reference sequence). The V and J ends lost 8 bases and 1 base respectively, with 15 bases between them. This CDR3 has 15 amino acids. The CDR3 is CASGTPRLSYNEQFF. CDR3 coding DNA: TGTGCCAGCGGGACACCTCGTCTATCCTACAATGAGCAGTTCTTC.

The chain links TRBV7-6 to TRBJ2-7; D possibly corresponds to TRBD2 (6 bases). Germline V lookup: CDR1 SGHVS, CDR2 FNYEAQ. Trimming stripped 5 bases from V and 2 bases from J, with 16 bases between. CDR3 length: 15 residues. CDR3 nucleotide sequence: TGTGCCAGCAGCCTAAACAGCGGAGGGCCCTACGAGCAGTACTTC. Its translation is CASSLNSGGPYEQYF.

The genes are TRBV6-6 and TRBJ2-7; weak D call: TRBD1 (6 bases). The CDR3 covers 15 residues. V was cut by 0 bases and J by 3 bases, with 12 bases left in between. The germline V gene has CDR1 MNHNY and CDR2 SVGAGI (reference sequence). The CDR3 loop is CASSYSAGVNYEQYF. CDR3 nucleotide sequence: TGTGCCAGCAGTTACTCGGCAGGGGTGAACTACGAGCAGTACTTC.

This chain links TRBV5-4 with TRBJ2-4, with D perhaps TRBD2 (6 bases). V was shortened by 0 bases and J by 4 bases, with 8 bases between the two germline ends. From germline, CDR1 is SGHNT and CDR2 YYREEE (reference sequence). This CDR3 has 14 amino acids. CDR3 loop: CASSLGEAKNIQYF. DNA of the CDR3: TGTGCCAGCAGCTTGGGGGAGGCAAAAAACATTCAGTACTTC.

The V and J genes are TRBV15 and TRBJ2-7; the D gene is possibly TRBD1 (5 bases). Germline CDR1 is LNHNV and CDR2 is YYDKDF (reference sequence). The CDR3 loop spans 13 amino acids. Trimming took 3 bases from V and 3 from J, leaving 9 bases between them. CDR3 amino acids: CATSRDTFYEQYF. The CDR3 DNA follows: TGTGCCACCAGCAGGGACACTTTCTACGAGCAGTACTTC.

The rearrangement uses TRBV5-1 and TRBJ2-7, with 7 bases aligning to TRBD2. V dropped 1 base and J dropped 0; count of bases not matched to a gene: 4. CDR1 and CDR2 from the germline V gene are SGHRS and YFSETQ. CDR3 length equals 15 residues. The CDR3 DNA reads as TGCGCCAGCAGCTTGTCCCTAGCGGTCTCCTACGAGCAGTACTTC. This encodes CASSLSLAVSYEQYF.

J is TRBJ2-7 and V is TRBV18; the D is unclear. The CDR3 is 14 amino acids. The V gene's germline CDR1 is KGHSH and CDR2 LQKENI. The germline V and J ends were trimmed by 0 bases and 5 bases, with 11 bases remaining between them. CDR3 DNA sequence: TGTGCCAGCTCACCACCTCGAGACACTAACGAGCAGTACTTC. It encodes CASSPPRDTNEQYF.

The CDR3 is CASSFTGYGTEAFF. The CDR3 DNA sequence: TGTGCCAGCAGTTTTACAGGGTATGGCACTGAAGCTTTCTTT. The rearrangement joins TRBV28 to TRBJ1-1, with D tentatively TRBD1 (6 bases). The V and J ends lost 3 bases and 4 bases respectively, with 12 bases between them. Germline V lookup: CDR1 MDHEN, CDR2 SYDVKM. The CDR3 runs 14 residues.

The V gene is TRBV9, the J gene TRBJ2-5, with D unclear. Germline V gene lookup returns CDR1 SGDLS and CDR2 YYNGEE. CDR3 length equals 14 residues. Trimming pared 1 base from V and 5 bases from J, leaving 12 bases between. The CDR3 reads CASSVRSEVETQYF. The CDR3, as DNA: TGTGCCAGCAGCGTACGATCTGAGGTGGAGACCCAGTACTTC. Full variable domain (rest looked up from reference TRBV9 and TRBJ2-5): DSGVTQTPKHLITATGQRVTLRCSPRSGDLSVYWYQQSLDQGLQFLIQYYNGEERAKGNILERFSAQQFPDLHSELNLSSLELGDSALYFCASSVRSEVETQYFGPGTRLLVL.

The V call is TRBV5-1, the J call TRBJ1-5; D is unclear. V lost 4 bases and J 4 bases, leaving 9 bases between the germline ends. Germline values: CDR1 SGHRS, CDR2 YFSETQ. This CDR3 contains 13 residues. CDR3: CASSPGRNQPQHF. The DNA for the CDR3 is TGCGCCAGCAGCCCCGGACGGAATCAGCCCCAGCATTTT.

The rearrangement joins TRBV6-1 to TRBJ1-5, with TRBD1 matching over 7 bases. Trimming removed 7 bases from V and 3 bases from J; junction bases left unmatched: 6. Germline CDR1 MNHNS, CDR2 SASEGT. The CDR3 loop spans 14 amino acids. This CDR3 reads CASTHGQVNQPQHF. Written as DNA, the CDR3 is TGTGCCAGCACCCACGGACAGGTCAATCAGCCCCAGCATTTT.

Only one count was recorded for this clone. The V gene is TRBV4-1, the J gene TRBJ2-1, with D possibly matching TRBD2 (6 bases). Germline V lookup: CDR1 MGHRA, CDR2 YSYEKL. With 1 base removed from V and 5 bases from J, the gap between germline ends came to 18 bases. The CDR3 spans 17 residues. The CDR3, as DNA: TGCGCCAGCAGCCAAGTGCGGGTGGGCGGGATGGACAATGAGCAGTTCTTC. Residues: CASSQVRVGGMDNEQFF.

The chain links TRBV5-8 to TRBJ2-6; D gene ambiguous. V lost 0 bases and J 3 bases, leaving 10 bases between the germline ends. Germline CDR1 reads SGHTS; CDR2 reads YDEGEE. This CDR3 is 16 amino acids long. This CDR3 is CASSLGTVGGANVLTF. The CDR3 DNA follows: TGTGCCAGCAGCTTGGGAACGGTTGGTGGGGCCAACGTCCTGACTTTC.

The chain is built from TRBV6-1 and TRBJ2-1; 7 positions match TRBD1. Per germline, CDR1 MNHNS and CDR2 SASEGT. Germline trimming cut 3 bases from V and 4 bases from J; bases unmatched to any gene: 9. The CDR3 spans 16 residues. This CDR3 reads CASSDSGTAWYNEQFF. In DNA, the CDR3 is TGTGCCAGCAGTGATTCCGGGACAGCATGGTACAATGAGCAGTTCTTC.

This chain links TRBV28 with TRBJ2-2; D not certain. Trimming took off 3 bases at V and 0 bases at J, with 5 bases between the two ends. CDR1 and CDR2 (germline): MDHEN, SYDVKM. The CDR3 covers 14 residues. The CDR3 DNA reads TGTGCCAGCAGTTTGGTCCCGAACACCGGGGAGCTGTTTTTT. The encoded protein is CASSLVPNTGELFF.

This clone was seen just once. The rearrangement joins TRBV11-2 to TRBJ2-7; TRBD2 aligns across 10 bases. The CDR3 is 17 amino acids. The trim removed 0 bases at V and 2 bases at J, leaving 7 bases unmatched. The V gene's germline CDR1 is SGHAT and CDR2 FQNNGV. CDR3 coding DNA: TGTGCCAGCAGCTTAGATCGAGGCAGCGGGAGGGCCTACGAGCAGTACTTC. It specifies CASSLDRGSGRAYEQYF.

This chain links TRBV14 with TRBJ2-1; 10 positions agree with TRBD2. J gave up 3 bases and V 3 bases, and 2 bases lay outside the gene matches. The CDR3 contains 15 residues. From germline, CDR1 is SGHDN and CDR2 FVKESK. CDR3 in amino acids: CASSQASGSYNEQFF. The CDR3 DNA reads TGTGCCAGCAGCCAGGCTAGCGGGAGCTACAATGAGCAGTTCTTC.

CDR3 DNA: TGTGCCAGTAGTATGGTTAGGGGTAGCAATCAGCCCCAGCATTTT. Protein: CASSMVRGSNQPQHF. The V and J genes are TRBV19 and TRBJ1-5; maybe TRBD1 (5 bases). The length of the CDR3 is 15 residues. Germline assignment: CDR1 LNHDA and CDR2 SQIVND (reference sequence). The V end lost 3 bases, the J end lost 0 bases, and 9 bases lay between the germline ends. The full variable domain, rest sourced from reference TRBV19 and TRBJ1-5, is DGGITQSPKYLFRKEGQNVTLSCEQNLNHDAMYWYRQDPGQGLRLIYYSQIVNDFQKGDIAEGYSVSREKKESFPLTVTSAQKNPTAFYLCASSMVRGSNQPQHFGDGTRLSIL.

This clone is a singleton in its sample. V is TRBV19 and J is TRBJ1-5; D is uncertain. Germline lookup yields CDR1 LNHDA and CDR2 SQIVND (reference sequence). The CDR3 consists of 13 residues. Between the trimmed V and J ends, which lost 4 bases and 2 bases, there was a span of 6 bases. CDR3 in amino acids: CASSSQGNQPQHF. The CDR3 bases are TGTGCCAGTAGTAGTCAGGGCAATCAGCCCCAGCATTTT.

The gene calls are TRBV6-5 and TRBJ2-7; D uncertain. Germline V gene lookup returns CDR1 MNHEY and CDR2 SVGAGI. Trimming cost V 4 bases and J 1 base, with 11 bases left between them. The CDR3 totals 14 residues. CDR3 in amino acids: CASSSSRVSYEQYF. The DNA for the CDR3 is TGTGCCAGCAGTTCCAGTCGGGTTTCCTACGAGCAGTACTTC.

This clone was detected only once. This chain joins TRBV10-2 and TRBJ1-2, with 8 bases identical to TRBD1. CDR3 length: 16 residues. Germline V gene data show CDR1 as WSHSY and CDR2 as SAAADI. V trimming: 2 bases; J trimming: 2 bases; junction bases outside the gene matches: 7. In DNA form, the CDR3 reads TGCGCCAGCAGTGAGCCACGGAGACAGGGGAACTATGGCTACACCTTC. Translating gives CASSEPRRQGNYGYTF.

The chain combines TRBV6-5 with TRBJ2-1; possibly TRBD2 for D (6 bases). Germline-derived CDR1 and CDR2 are MNHEY and SVGAGI. V lost 0 bases and J 12 bases, leaving 15 bases between the germline ends. This CDR3 comprises 14 residues. CDR3 bases: TGTGCCAGCAGTTACTCCGGCGGGGCTGAGGCGCAGTTCTTC. Translation gives CASSYSGGAEAQFF.

This chain connects TRBV4-1 to TRBJ2-7, with 8 bases aligning to TRBD2. The V gene end was trimmed by 4 bases and the J gene end by 6 bases; junction bases not matched to a gene: 11. Germline CDR1 reads MGHRA; CDR2 reads YSYEKL. The CDR3 is 15 residues long. The CDR3 is CASSRRAGELGEQYF. The CDR3 DNA is TGCGCCAGCAGCCGACGAGCGGGAGAGTTGGGCGAGCAGTACTTC.

The V and J genes are TRBV28 and TRBJ2-1; D perhaps matches TRBD1 (5 bases). The CDR3 is made up of 14 amino acids. In germline, CDR1 is MDHEN, CDR2 SYDVKM. Trimming removed 4 bases at V and 10 bases at J, with 17 bases between. The CDR3 region is CASSSPLVRQEQFF. The CDR3 DNA is TGTGCCAGCAGTTCCCCCCTCGTGAGACAGGAGCAGTTCTTC.

To note about this clone: This same CDR3 is encoded by further DNA sequences in the sample. The V gene is TRBV7-9, the J gene TRBJ1-1; maybe TRBD1 (5 bases). V was trimmed by 3 bases and J by 4 bases, leaving 9 bases between them. The V gene's germline CDR1 is SEHNR and CDR2 FQNEAQ (reference sequence). This CDR3 comprises 13 residues. The CDR3, as DNA: TGTGCCAGCAGCTTCGGGGGAGGCACTGAAGCTTTCTTT. This translates into CASSFGGGTEAFF.

The V call is TRBV18, the J call TRBJ2-7, with 10 bases that match TRBD1. In germline, CDR1 is KGHSH, CDR2 LQKENI. The ends lost 2 bases at V and 6 bases at J; junction bases unmatched: 1. The CDR3 contains 13 residues. The CDR3 region is CASSPRDRGEQYF. CDR3 coding DNA: TGTGCCAGCTCACCAAGGGACAGGGGCGAGCAGTACTTC.